Shown below are 30 T cell receptor beta chains from a single sample sequenced in a study of blood T cells in healthy people across ages. PCR was performed a second time for about 6 to 11 cycles using a sample-barcoded 5' primer and a J-beta primer mix. One entry per CDR3 protein results from TCRdb running MiXCR on the 5' RACE reads. The table has over 1,500,000 distinct CDR3 sequences, 30% to 40% seen once; the top ten hold roughly 24%. The sample was blood. The receptors stem from a human donor in good health.

The J gene is TRBJ2-7, the V gene TRBV25-1; 10 bases align to TRBD2. There are 14 residues in the CDR3. Germline loops: CDR1 MGHDK, CDR2 SYGVNS. The junction had 4 bases not matched to a gene; V was cut back by 2 bases and J by 6 bases. The CDR3 sequence is CASSEASGGPEQYF. CDR3 DNA sequence: TGTGCCAGCAGTGAAGCTAGCGGGGGTCCCGAGCAGTACTTC.

For this clonotype: Being one base from a much bigger clone, this may be a read error. The rearrangement links TRBV29-1 to TRBJ2-7, with D possibly TRBD2 on 7 matching bases. CDR1 and CDR2 from the germline V gene are SQVTM and ANQGSEA. CDR3 length: 14 amino acids. Trimming removed 6 bases from V and 3 bases from J, with 18 bases in between. In nucleotides, the CDR3 is TGCAGCGTCGAGGGGGGGAGCACCCACTACGAGCAGTACTTC. Translation: CSVEGGSTHYEQYF.

The rearrangement links TRBV12-3 or TRBV12-4 to TRBJ1-5, with a tentative D call TRBD1 (6 bases). This CDR3 spans 13 amino acids. V was trimmed by 4 bases and J by 5 bases, leaving 9 bases between them. CDR3 sequence: CASSSGAYQPQHF. The CDR3 DNA follows: TGTGCCAGCAGTTCAGGGGCGTATCAGCCCCAGCATTTT.

The sample holds a few counts of this clonotype. The chain combines TRBV12-3 or TRBV12-4 with TRBJ2-1; the D gene is possibly TRBD1 (5 bases). Deletions cut 5 bases from V and 7 bases from J, with 9 bases between. This CDR3 spans 12 amino acids. The CDR3 region has the DNA TGTGCCAGCAGTAAGACAGTAAATGAGCAGTTCTTC. Its protein is CASSKTVNEQFF.

The chain employs TRBV20-1 and TRBJ2-1; the D gene could be TRBD1 or TRBD2 (5 bases each). Gene TRBJ2-7 matches the end of the DNA better, so the J call may be wrong. The CDR3 loop spans 15 amino acids. CDR1 and CDR2 (germline): DFQATT, SNEGSKA (reference sequence). As DNA, the CDR3 is TGCAGTGCTAGCGGGGCCGGCGGATCCTACAATGAGCAGTACTTC. Protein: CSASGAGGSYNEQYF.

This clonotype was picked up a small number of times. The chain couples TRBV4-3 to TRBJ2-7, with TRBD1 identical over 8 bases. The junction had 3 bases not matched to a gene; V was cut back by 2 bases and J by 6 bases. CDR3 length equals 13 residues. The germline CDR1 and CDR2 sequences are LGHNA and YSLEER. The CDR3 loop is CASSQRTGREQYF. Written as DNA, the CDR3 is TGCGCCAGCAGCCAACGGACAGGGCGCGAGCAGTACTTC.

In DNA, the CDR3 is TGTGCCAGCAGCACCTGGACAGGGCCAACAGATACGCAGTATTTT. Translated, it gives CASSTWTGPTDTQYF. The chain couples TRBV6-2 or TRBV6-3 to TRBJ2-3; 8 nucleotides match TRBD1. Germline CDR1 MNHEY, CDR2 SVGEGT. The CDR3 totals 15 residues. The J segment lost 3 bases and the V segment lost 6 bases, leaving 8 bases of the junction unmatched.

The V call is TRBV13, the J call TRBJ1-2; no definite D call. The CDR3 sequence is 15 residues long. V shed 4 bases and J shed 4 bases, with 16 bases lying between them. CDR1 PRHDT and CDR2 FYEKMQ come from the germline V gene (reference sequence). CDR3 DNA: TGTGCCAGCAGCTCGTCGGACGTCCGGAGCTATGGCTACACCTTC. Residues: CASSSSDVRSYGYTF.

The chain uses TRBV25-1 and TRBJ1-2; tentatively, D is TRBD1 (5 bases). Trimming removed 0 bases at V and 1 base at J, with 12 bases between. The CDR3 is 16 amino acids. Germline lookup yields CDR1 MGHDK and CDR2 SYGVNS. In nucleotides, the CDR3 is TGTGCCAGCAGTGAATATTTTTCAGGGTTTAACTATGGCTACACCTTC. This codes for CASSEYFSGFNYGYTF.

This clonotype was counted only a few times. This clone may be a read error of a much larger clone one base away. V and J are TRBV12-3 or TRBV12-4 and TRBJ1-5, with a possible D match to TRBD1 (6 bases). The CDR3 loop spans 14 amino acids. Trimming removed 7 bases from V and 1 base from J, with 11 bases in between. The CDR3 DNA reads as TGTGCCAGCAACCAAGGGGGGAGCAATCAGCCCCAGCATTTT. Residues: CASNQGGSNQPQHF.

The J gene is TRBJ2-2, the V gene TRBV7-3; 8 bases fit TRBD2. CDR1 is SGHTA and CDR2 is FQGTGA in the germline V gene. V lost 1 base and J lost 0; bases outside the gene matches: 7. The length of the CDR3 is 18 residues. The CDR3 DNA reads as TGTGCCAGCAGCTTAAAGATTGCGGGGGGATCGAACACCGGGGAGCTGTTTTTT. It translates to CASSLKIAGGSNTGELFF.

The chain combines TRBV4-1 with TRBJ1-1, with D uncertain. The germline V and J ends were trimmed by 5 bases and 1 base, with 17 bases remaining between them. CDR1 is MGHRA, CDR2 YSYEKL, per germline. There are 16 residues in the CDR3. CDR3 protein: CASSLTGLSGNTEAFF. CDR3 coding DNA: TGCGCCAGCAGCTTAACCGGACTCTCCGGGAACACTGAAGCTTTCTTT.

The chain joins TRBV12-3 or TRBV12-4 to TRBJ2-7, with D possibly TRBD1 on 5 matching bases. V lost 5 bases and J lost 7, with 18 bases in between. The CDR3 runs to 14 residues. In DNA, the CDR3 is TGTGCCAGCAGTCCCTCACCGGAGACAGCTGAGCAGTACTTC. It codes for CASSPSPETAEQYF.

The chain combines TRBV4-3 with TRBJ1-4; TRBD1 agrees at 7 bases. CDR1 and CDR2 from the germline V gene are LGHNA and YSLEER. Germline trimming cut 7 bases from V and 8 bases from J; bases unmatched to any gene: 10. The CDR3 length is 14 residues. CDR3 in DNA: TGCGCCAGCAACCATTCAGGGGGTCAGGAAAAACTGTTTTTT. Residues: CASNHSGGQEKLFF.

The chain employs TRBV12-3 or TRBV12-4 and TRBJ2-1; 7 nucleotides align to TRBD1. V shed 3 bases and J 7 bases; nucleotides not matched to a gene: 3. The CDR3 covers 13 residues. For the CDR3, the DNA is TGTGCCAGCAGTTTTACAGGGGAGAATGAGCAGTTCTTC. Protein: CASSFTGENEQFF.

The rearrangement uses TRBV7-2 and TRBJ1-5; D is unresolved. Germline assignment: CDR1 SGHTA and CDR2 FQGNSA. The CDR3 covers 13 residues. V lost 5 bases, J lost 1 base, and 6 bases lay in between. CDR3: CASSIQSNQPQHF. The CDR3 nucleotides read TGTGCCAGCAGCATCCAAAGCAATCAGCCCCAGCATTTT.

Only a few counts were recorded for this clonotype. The chain couples TRBV6-5 to TRBJ2-7; D remains unclear. CDR3 size: 15 residues. With 6 bases removed from V and 5 bases from J, the gap between germline ends came to 20 bases. CDR1 is MNHEY and CDR2 is SVGAGI in the germline V gene. CDR3 DNA: TGTGCCAGCAGATCCCCTAACCTTGACCGTCACGAGCAGTACTTC. Residues: CASRSPNLDRHEQYF.

The chain employs TRBV29-1 and TRBJ2-5, with D tentatively TRBD1 or TRBD2 (5 bases each). V lost 4 bases to trimming and J lost 5 bases, with 11 bases between them. CDR1 is SQVTM and CDR2 is ANQGSEA in the germline V gene. The CDR3 is made up of 12 amino acids. As DNA, the CDR3 is TGCAGCGTTGTATACGGGGCTGAGACCCAGTACTTC. Its protein product is CSVVYGAETQYF.

The rearrangement links TRBV20-1 to TRBJ2-2; 7 nucleotides agree with TRBD1. Germline V gene lookup returns CDR1 DFQATT and CDR2 SNEGSKA (reference sequence). The CDR3 extends over 17 amino acids. V lost 5 bases, J lost 6 bases, and 18 bases stayed unmatched. This CDR3 reads CSAERGVTGAYAGELFF. Here the CDR3 DNA reads TGCAGTGCTGAACGTGGAGTAACAGGGGCGTACGCCGGGGAGCTGTTTTTT.

V is TRBV7-2 and J is TRBJ1-2, with D perhaps matching TRBD1 (6 bases). Germline CDR1 reads SGHTA; CDR2 reads FQGNSA. Trimming removed 5 bases from V and 0 bases from J, with 22 bases in between. There are 18 residues in the CDR3. CDR3 protein: CASSPEGGSPGTNYGYTF. CDR3 DNA: TGTGCCAGCAGCCCGGAGGGGGGGTCGCCAGGCACTAACTATGGCTACACCTTC.

This clonotype showed up just a few times. J is TRBJ1-2 and V is TRBV12-3 or TRBV12-4; 9 positions agree with TRBD1. The CDR3 is 15 amino acids. Trimming at V came to 3 bases and at J to 2 bases, leaving 4 bases not matched to a gene. CDR3 loop: CASSFSGTGNYGYTF. Written as DNA, the CDR3 is TGTGCCAGCAGTTTTTCCGGGACAGGGAACTATGGCTACACCTTC.

The V call is TRBV11-2, the J call TRBJ2-3; the D call may be TRBD1 or TRBD2 (5 bases each). The CDR3 runs 16 residues. V was pared by 1 base and J by 2 bases, with 13 bases between. Germline values: CDR1 SGHAT, CDR2 FQNNGV. The CDR3 nucleotides read TGTGCCAGCAGCTTAGGAGTCGGGGCTAACACAGATACGCAGTATTTT. Encoded protein: CASSLGVGANTDTQYF.

The rearrangement joins TRBV14 to TRBJ1-5; D is unresolved. There are 14 residues in the CDR3. Germline values: CDR1 SGHDN, CDR2 FVKESK. Between the trimmed V and J ends, which lost 1 base and 7 bases, there was a span of 11 bases. The CDR3 loop reads CASSQGPDRQPQHF. In DNA, the CDR3 is TGTGCCAGCAGCCAAGGACCTGATCGGCAGCCCCAGCATTTT.

This clonotype was found a few times. The V call is TRBV7-2, the J call TRBJ1-2; D perhaps matches TRBD1 (5 bases). The germline V and J ends were trimmed by 1 base and 4 bases, with 13 bases remaining between them. CDR3 length equals 15 residues. Germline CDR1 SGHTA, CDR2 FQGNSA. CDR3 residues: CASSLGAGSGYGYTF. The CDR3 DNA follows: TGTGCCAGCAGCTTAGGGGCAGGGTCCGGCTATGGCTACACCTTC.

The CDR3 sequence: CSARHPSGVTSYEQYF. In DNA form, the CDR3 reads TGCAGTGCTAGACATCCGAGCGGGGTCACATCCTACGAGCAGTACTTC. The chain has TRBV20-1 and TRBJ2-7; TRBD2 matches at 7 bases. Germline loops: CDR1 DFQATT, CDR2 SNEGSKA (reference sequence). The V and J ends lost 2 bases and 1 base, in that order; junction bases with no gene match: 11. This CDR3 spans 16 amino acids.

In its sample, this clonotype was seen a few times. V and J are TRBV20-1 and TRBJ1-1; D possibly corresponds to TRBD1 (5 bases). Trimming left V 4 bases short and J 3 bases short, with 12 bases between. The CDR3 covers 13 residues. The germline V gene has CDR1 DFQATT and CDR2 SNEGSKA (reference sequence). CDR3 region: CSATRGSDTEAFF. CDR3 nucleotide sequence: TGCAGTGCTACTAGGGGCTCGGACACTGAAGCTTTCTTT.

The V gene is TRBV7-9, the J gene TRBJ1-1, with D perhaps TRBD1 (5 bases). Trimming took off 1 base at V and 10 bases at J, with 13 bases between the two ends. Germline V gene data show CDR1 as SEHNR and CDR2 as FQNEAQ (reference sequence). CDR3 length equals 13 residues. The CDR3 nucleotides read TGTGCCAGCAGCTTAGGGGGACCGGGCAGAGCTTTCTTT. It is translated as CASSLGGPGRAFF.

The gene calls are TRBV7-3 and TRBJ2-3, with D unclear. With 0 bases removed from V and 0 bases from J, the gap between germline ends came to 7 bases. Germline V lookup: CDR1 SGHTA, CDR2 FQGTGA. This CDR3 is built from 15 residues. As DNA, the CDR3 is TGTGCCAGCAGCTTAACGGGATCTAGCACAGATACGCAGTATTTT. Its translation is CASSLTGSSTDTQYF.

The V call is TRBV15, the J call TRBJ2-3; TRBD2 aligns across 7 bases. Germline CDR1 and CDR2: LNHNV and YYDKDF (reference sequence). This CDR3 comprises 20 residues. Trimming at V came to 1 base and at J to 2 bases, leaving 18 bases not matched to a gene. The DNA of the CDR3 is TGTGCCACCAGCAGAGGAGAGACTCGGCGGGGGAAATCAATCACAGATACGCAGTATTTT. Translated: CATSRGETRRGKSITDTQYF.

The V and J genes are TRBV20-1 and TRBJ2-5; no reliable D call. Germline values: CDR1 DFQATT, CDR2 SNEGSKA (reference sequence). Trimming stripped 0 bases from V and 2 bases from J, with 10 bases between. The CDR3 is made up of 14 amino acids. The CDR3: CSARDLLLQETQYF. The CDR3 DNA sequence: TGCAGTGCTAGAGATCTGCTCTTACAAGAGACCCAGTACTTC.